Listed below are T cell receptor beta chains from one sample, sequenced in a study of blood T cell repertoires in COVID-19. Libraries were prepared by immunoSEQ multiplex PCR; TCRdb keeps only in-frame clonotypes and omits some of them. This table has more than 95,000 clones, more than 60% appearing once. Sequencing was done on a sample of peripheral blood. These TCRs come from an older man with acute or convalescent COVID-19. The CDR3 runs from the conserved cysteine through the conserved F or W. D genes are given only for firm matches. Clone size, where shown, is once, few, many, or a class for clones that have expanded.

TRBV7-8	TRBJ2-1	TRBD1	NA	TGTGCCAGCAAGACAGGGGTCTACAATGAGCAGTTCTTC	CASKTGVYNEQFF
TRBV7-3	TRBJ2-5	TRBD2	once	TGTGCCAGCAGCTTAACGTCTAGCGGGTACCAAGAGACCCAGTACTTC	CASSLTSSGYQETQYF
TRBV6-5	TRBJ1-2	NA	NA	TGTGCCAGCAGTTACTCTCGGGCAACGAGGGATGGCTACACCTTC	CASSYSRATRDGYTF
TRBV7-9	TRBJ2-3	TRBD2	NA	TGTGCCAGCAGCCCCGCGGGAGCGTCAGATACGCAGTATTTT	CASSPAGASDTQYF
TRBV19	TRBJ1-5	NA	NA	TGTGCCAGTTCGGGTAAACAGGGTCGGGATCAGCCCCAGCATTTT	CASSGKQGRDQPQHF
TRBV5-1	TRBJ2-1	TRBD2	NA	TGCGCCAGCAGCCCTAGCGGAGCTAACTACAATGAGCAGTTCTTC	CASSPSGANYNEQFF
TRBV7-9	TRBJ2-1	NA	NA	TGTGCCAGCAGCTTAGCGCCGTTAGCCGATGAGCAGTTCTTC	CASSLAPLADEQFF
TRBV9	TRBJ1-3	NA	few	TGTGCCAGCGGACAGCAAAAACTTACCCCCGGCGGAAACACCATATATTTT	CASGQQKLTPGGNTIYF
TRBV6-2/TRBV6-3	TRBJ1-5	NA	NA	TGTGCCAGCAGTTACGCGGGTAGTCAGCCCCAGCATTTT	CASSYAGSQPQHF
TRBV2	TRBJ2-7	TRBD2	NA	TGTGCCAGCAGTGCCGGGACTAGCGGGAGCGCGCAGTACTTC	CASSAGTSGSAQYF
TRBV6-5	TRBJ1-5	TRBD1	NA	TGTGCCAGCAGTTTAACAGGGGGCTACAATCAGCCCCAGCATTTT	CASSLTGGYNQPQHF
TRBV7-8	TRBJ2-3	NA	NA	TGTGCCAGCAGCTCGGGACAAAGCACAGATACGCAGTATTTT	CASSSGQSTDTQYF
TRBV7-9	TRBJ1-1	NA	NA	TGTGCCAGCAGCAGACCAAGAGGGAATATAGGGAACACTGAAGCTTTCTTT	CASSRPRGNIGNTEAFF
TRBV7-9	TRBJ1-4	NA	NA	TGTGCCAGCGCATCGAGCTCTAAGGGGAGGGGTGAAAAACTGTTTTTT	CASASSSKGRGEKLFF
TRBV5-1	TRBJ2-5	TRBD2	NA	TGCGCCAGCAGCTTGGCCATTCGGACTAGCGAACAAGAGACCCAGTACTTC	CASSLAIRTSEQETQYF
TRBV18	TRBJ1-4	NA	NA	TGTGCCAGCTCACCCCGGGGGGGTTCGAATGAAAAACTGTTTTTT	CASSPRGGSNEKLFF
TRBV19	TRBJ1-5	TRBD1	NA	TGTGCCAGTAGACTTCCCGGACAGGGTCAGTTTCAGCCCCAGCATTTT	CASRLPGQGQFQPQHF
TRBV11-3	TRBJ2-3	TRBD1	NA	TGTGCCAGCAGCCCCTGGGACAGGGAGGCAGATACGCAGTATTTT	CASSPWDREADTQYF
TRBV25-1	TRBJ1-5	NA	once	TGTGCCAGCAGTGACTCCGGGGGGGGTTATCAGCCCCAGCATTTT	CASSDSGGGYQPQHF
TRBV27	TRBJ2-7	NA	few	TGTGCCAGCAGTTTATCGAGCAGCGACTACGAGCAGTACTTC	CASSLSSSDYEQYF
TRBV7-9	TRBJ2-7	TRBD2	NA	TGTGCCAGCAGCGGCGGGGGGGAGCAGTACTTC	CASSGGGEQYF
TRBV3-1/TRBV3-2	TRBJ1-4	NA	NA	TGTGCCAGCAGCCAAACAGGGATTCGGGAAAAACTGTTTTTT	CASSQTGIREKLFF
TRBV4-1	TRBJ1-2	NA	few	TGCGCCAGCAGCCAAGATCAACGGGAGTCCTATGGCTACACCTTC	CASSQDQRESYGYTF
TRBV10-3	TRBJ1-1	TRBD1	once	TGTGCCGCCGACAGGGGGGAGGACACTGAAGCTTTCTTT	CAADRGEDTEAFF
TRBV7-9	TRBJ1-2	NA	NA	TGTGCCAGCACCTCAGGATGGGGCAGGAACTATGGCTACACCTTC	CASTSGWGRNYGYTF
TRBV5-8	TRBJ2-3	NA	NA	TGTGCCAGCAGCTGGGCAGGGCGTTTGGAAGATACGCAGTATTTT	CASSWAGRLEDTQYF
TRBV30	TRBJ1-6	NA	NA	TGTGCCTGGAGTTTCAGGGTTGGTAATTCACCCCTCCACTTT	CAWSFRVGNSPLHF
TRBV27	TRBJ1-2	NA	NA	TGTGCCAGCATCTCCAGGGATGGCTACACCTTC	CASISRDGYTF
TRBV7-2	TRBJ1-5	TRBD1	NA	TGTGCCAGCAGCTTACAAGGGGGCGGGAATCAGCCCCAGCATTTT	CASSLQGGGNQPQHF
TRBV6-5	TRBJ2-1	NA	NA	TGTGCCAGCAGTTGGGTCGCCGGAGGCAATGAGCAGTTCTTC	CASSWVAGGNEQFF
TRBV5-6	TRBJ1-2	NA	NA	TGTGCCAGCAGCTTGGGCAGGGCGATTGGGAACTATGGCTACACCTTC	CASSLGRAIGNYGYTF
TRBV19	TRBJ2-4	TRBD2	NA	TGTGCCAGTAGTATCGGGGGGGGACTAGCCAAAAACATTCAGTACTTC	CASSIGGGLAKNIQYF
TRBV27	TRBJ1-4	NA	NA	TGTGCCAGCAGTTCGGCGGGAGGGGGTAATGAAAAACTGTTTTTT	CASSSAGGGNEKLFF
TRBV4-1	TRBJ2-5	TRBD2	once	TGCGCCAGCAGCCACGAGGGGGAACTAGCGGGGATCCAAGAGACCCAGTACTTC	CASSHEGELAGIQETQYF
TRBV7-2	TRBJ1-2	NA	NA	TGTGCCAGCAGCTCTGGACACCTTGAAGCTAACTATGGCTACACCTTC	CASSSGHLEANYGYTF
TRBV2	TRBJ1-5	NA	NA	TGTGCCAGCAGCTGGGAGGCGGGCAATCAGCCCCAGCATTTT	CASSWEAGNQPQHF
TRBV7-9	TRBJ2-7	NA	NA	TGTGCCAGCAGCCTCGGGGGTGCAAGCTCCTACGAGCAGTACTTC	CASSLGGASSYEQYF
TRBV30	TRBJ1-6	NA	NA	TGTGCCTGGAGTGGGGACTCGAGGAGGGAGCCGAGCTCCTATAATTCACCCCTCCACTTT	CAWSGDSRREPSSYNSPLHF
TRBV2	TRBJ1-4	TRBD1	NA	TGTGCCAGCAATGAGGACAGGCTCAGCGAAAAACTGTTTTTT	CASNEDRLSEKLFF
TRBV5-5	TRBJ2-1	NA	NA	TGTGCCAGCAGCTTGGCTGTCGGGAACAATGAGCAGTTCTTC	CASSLAVGNNEQFF
TRBV28	TRBJ2-2	TRBD2	NA	TGTGCCAGCAGTCCCGATACGTCTAGCGGGAAGACGAACACCGGGGAGCTGTTTTTT	CASSPDTSSGKTNTGELFF
TRBV18	TRBJ2-4	NA	few	TGTGCCAGCTCACGGGGCCCAGGAGCCAAAAACATTCAGTACTTC	CASSRGPGAKNIQYF
TRBV7-9	TRBJ2-7	NA	NA	TGTGCCAGCAGCTTAAACGGACTGGGGAGGTACGAGCAGTACTTC	CASSLNGLGRYEQYF
TRBV5-8	TRBJ2-1	TRBD2	NA	TGTGCCAGCAGCCCCGGGACTAGAAGAGGGAGCTCCTACAATGAGCAGTTCTTC	CASSPGTRRGSSYNEQFF
TRBV18	TRBJ2-7	TRBD1	NA	TGTGCCAGCTCGACTGCACAGGGGGCCGGCTACGAGCAGTACTTC	CASSTAQGAGYEQYF
TRBV29-1	TRBJ1-6	TRBD1	NA	TGCAGCGTTGGGGACAGCTCCTATAATTCACCCCTCCACTTT	CSVGDSSYNSPLHF
TRBV24-1	TRBJ1-1	TRBD1	NA	TGTGCCACCAGTGATTCGACAGGGGAAGCTTTCTTT	CATSDSTGEAFF
TRBV6-5	TRBJ1-3	NA	once	TGTGCCAGCAGTTCCCAGGGTAGTGGAAACACCATATATTTT	CASSSQGSGNTIYF
TRBV13	TRBJ2-2	NA	NA	TGTGCCAGCAGCCAGGACAGCGGATGGACCGGGGAGCTGTTTTTT	CASSQDSGWTGELFF